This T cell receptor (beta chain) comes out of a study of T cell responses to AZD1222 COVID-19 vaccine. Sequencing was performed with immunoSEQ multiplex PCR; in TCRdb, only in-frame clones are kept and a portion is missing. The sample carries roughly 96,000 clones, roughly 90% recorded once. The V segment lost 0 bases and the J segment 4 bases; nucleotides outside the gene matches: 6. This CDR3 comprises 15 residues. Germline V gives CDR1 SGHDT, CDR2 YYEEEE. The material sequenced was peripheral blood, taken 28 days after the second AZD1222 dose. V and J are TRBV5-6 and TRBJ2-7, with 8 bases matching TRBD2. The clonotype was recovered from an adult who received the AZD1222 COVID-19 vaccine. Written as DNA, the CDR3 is TGTGCCAGCAGCTTGGTCCCGGGAGGGGCTTACGAGCAGTACTTC. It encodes CASSLVPGGAYEQYF.